The 25 T cell receptor beta chains reported below all come from one sample, sequenced in a study of radiation and T cells in renal cell carcinoma. Sequencing was performed with immunoSEQ multiplex PCR; in TCRdb, only in-frame clones are kept and a portion is missing. The sample records around 140,000 clones, 75% to 90% being singletons. Stated time point: baseline pretreatment blood. The sample's treatment: 15 Gy SBRT to primary tumor, nephrectomy 4 weeks later. Sequenced here: blood, sampled from a patient whose treatment included radiotherapy and nephrectomy. All receptors come from a woman in her fifties or sixties with renal cell carcinoma.

This clone was seen at least ten times. The chain carries TRBV28 and TRBJ1-4, with D possibly TRBD1 on 5 matching bases. Germline loops: CDR1 MDHEN, CDR2 SYDVKM. This CDR3 contains 14 residues. V lost 2 bases and J lost 8, with 12 bases in between. The CDR3 bases are TGTGCCAGCAGTTTACCTCGGACACGAGAAAAACTGTTTTTT. This encodes CASSLPRTREKLFF.

J is TRBJ1-5 and V is TRBV27; 9 nucleotides agree with TRBD1. V dropped 4 bases and J dropped 4; count of bases not matched to a gene: 8. The CDR3 is made up of 16 amino acids. In germline, CDR1 is MNHEY, CDR2 SMNVEV (reference sequence). CDR3 in amino acids: CASSSGTGSGNQPQHF. In DNA, the CDR3 is TGTGCCAGCAGTTCCGGGACAGGGTCAGGTAATCAGCCCCAGCATTTT.

The chain couples TRBV7-9 to TRBJ1-1; D possibly corresponds to TRBD1 (6 bases). This CDR3 contains 12 residues. The V end lost 3 bases, the J end lost 11 bases, and 13 bases lay between the germline ends. Germline V CDR1 and CDR2: SEHNR, FQNEAQ (reference sequence). The CDR3 reads CASSLDQGRAFF. The CDR3 coding sequence is TGTGCCAGCAGCTTGGATCAGGGGAGGGCTTTCTTT.

A single count supports this clone. The V gene is TRBV29-1, the J gene TRBJ1-2, with D possibly being TRBD1 (6 bases). This CDR3 comprises 12 residues. The germline V gene encodes CDR1 SQVTM and CDR2 ANQGSEA. V was pared by 3 bases and J by 4 bases, with 9 bases between. CDR3 region: CSVEWGPYGYTF. As DNA, the CDR3 is TGCAGCGTTGAGTGGGGGCCCTATGGCTACACCTTC.

The chain employs TRBV5-1 and TRBJ1-1; 7 bases are a match to TRBD1. Germline values: CDR1 SGHRS, CDR2 YFSETQ. The J segment lost 3 bases and the V segment lost 2 bases, leaving 4 bases of the junction unmatched. The CDR3 consists of 14 residues. This CDR3 reads CASSFDREDTEAFF. In DNA, the CDR3 is TGCGCCAGCAGCTTTGACAGGGAGGACACTGAAGCTTTCTTT.

The chain employs TRBV5-1 and TRBJ2-3; no reliable D call. The CDR3 contains 11 residues. Germline CDR1 is SGHRS and CDR2 is YFSETQ. Trimming shortened V by 5 bases and J by 6 bases, and 7 bases separated the two germline ends. This CDR3 reads CASRVVDTQYF. As DNA, the CDR3 is TGCGCCAGCAGGGTCGTCGATACGCAGTATTTT.

V gene TRBV9 combines with J gene TRBJ2-5; 13 bases are shared with TRBD2. V shed 3 bases and J 4 bases; nucleotides not matched to a gene: 9. Germline CDR1 is SGDLS and CDR2 is YYNGEE. The CDR3 has 17 residues. DNA for the CDR3: TGTGCCAGCAGCGCCGGACTAGCGGGGGCCGGGGGAGAGACCCAGTACTTC. As protein: CASSAGLAGAGGETQYF.

The chain recombines TRBV2 with TRBJ1-2; no firm D call. CDR3 length: 11 residues. V lost 11 bases and J lost 3, with 10 bases in between. Germline CDR1 reads SNHLY; CDR2 reads FYNNEI. The DNA for the CDR3 is TGTGCCTCTAGACGGGACTATGGCTACACCTTC. This encodes CASRRDYGYTF. Variable domain in full (rest from reference TRBV2 and TRBJ1-2): EPEVTQTPSHQVTQMGQEVILRCVPISNHLYFYWYRQILGQKVEFLVSFYNNEISEKSEIFDDQFSVERPDGSNFTLKIRSTKLEDSAMYFCASRRDYGYTFGSGTRLTVV.

This clone was counted a few times. The chain has TRBV30 and TRBJ1-5; D remains unclear. V lost 0 bases, J lost 1 base, and 7 bases lay in between. The CDR3 consists of 14 residues. Per the germline V gene, CDR1 is GTSNPN and CDR2 is SVGIG (reference sequence). The CDR3 DNA reads as TGTGCCTGGAGTGTAGGCGGAAGCAATCAGCCCCAGCATTTT. It yields the protein CAWSVGGSNQPQHF. The variable domain in full, completed from reference TRBV30 and TRBJ1-5, reads SQTIHQWPATLVQPVGSPLSLECTVEGTSNPNLYWYRQAAGRGLQLLFYSVGIGQISSEVPQNLSASRPQDRQFILSSKKLLLSDSGFYLCAWSVGGSNQPQHFGDGTRLSIL.

This rearrangement joins TRBV25-1 to TRBJ2-7, with D unresolved. Trimming cost V 7 bases and J 3 bases, with 13 bases left between them. There are 13 residues in the CDR3. Germline V CDR1 and CDR2: MGHDK, SYGVNS. CDR3 DNA: TGTGCCAGCACACGGTTCGGGTACTACGAGCAGTACTTC. This gives the protein CASTRFGYYEQYF.

The chain links TRBV28 to TRBJ1-1; D is perhaps TRBD1 (5 bases). V was shortened by 5 bases and J by 4 bases, with 17 bases between the two germline ends. The CDR3 totals 15 residues. CDR1 is MDHEN and CDR2 is SYDVKM in the germline V gene. This CDR3 is CASSVGGQDGTEAFF. CDR3 sequence (DNA): TGTGCCAGCAGTGTCGGGGGTCAGGACGGCACTGAAGCTTTCTTT. Full variable domain (missing parts from reference TRBV28 and TRBJ1-1): DVKVTQSSRYLVKRTGEKVFLECVQDMDHENMFWYRQDPGLGLRLIYFSYDVKMKEKGDIPEGYSVSREKKERFSLILESASTNQTSMYLCASSVGGQDGTEAFFGQGTRLTVV.

The chain couples TRBV4-3 to TRBJ1-5; 7 nucleotides line up with TRBD1. Trimming cost V 3 bases and J 7 bases; bases outside gene matches: 15. This CDR3 comprises 17 residues. Per germline, CDR1 LGHNA and CDR2 YSLEER. The CDR3 here is CASSQAWDSQGRQPQHF. The DNA for the CDR3 is TGCGCCAGCAGCCAGGCCTGGGACAGCCAGGGGAGACAGCCCCAGCATTTT.

The chain links TRBV7-2 to TRBJ1-6; perhaps TRBD1 as D (5 bases). Germline loops: CDR1 SGHTA, CDR2 FQGNSA. V dropped 2 bases and J dropped 8 bases, with 22 bases sitting between them. The CDR3 extends over 18 amino acids. Written as DNA, the CDR3 is TGTGCCAGCAGCTTAAGTTTTCCGGTGGGGGAAGTTGATTCACCCCTCCACTTT. Protein: CASSLSFPVGEVDSPLHF.

This chain connects TRBV7-2 to TRBJ1-1, with D uncertain. Germline V gene lookup returns CDR1 SGHTA and CDR2 FQGNSA. This CDR3 has 14 amino acids. V lost 1 base to trimming and J lost 5 bases, with 11 bases between them. CDR3: CASSLVGSRTEAFF. CDR3 bases: TGTGCCAGCAGCTTAGTGGGCAGCCGGACTGAAGCTTTCTTT. Looking up the rest from reference TRBV7-2 and TRBJ1-1 gives the full variable domain: GAGVSQSPSNKVTEKGKDVELRCDPISGHTALYWYRQSLGQGLEFLIYFQGNSAPDKSGLPSDRFSAERTGGSVSTLTIQRTQQEDSAVYLCASSLVGSRTEAFFGQGTRLTVV.

In this sample, this clone is medium-sized (0.01 to 0.1%). The chain combines TRBV27 with TRBJ1-2, with D hard to call. CDR1 and CDR2 (germline): MNHEY, SMNVEV (reference sequence). The CDR3 runs 13 residues. V was trimmed by 5 bases and J by 4 bases, leaving 11 bases between them. The CDR3 coding sequence is TGTGCCAGCAGTCCAGCAAGGTCCTATGGCTACACCTTC. Amino acid sequence: CASSPARSYGYTF.

The rearrangement uses TRBV2 and TRBJ2-5; D unresolved. The CDR3 is made up of 11 amino acids. V lost 6 bases and J lost 3, with 5 bases in between. Per germline, CDR1 SNHLY and CDR2 FYNNEI. The DNA for the CDR3 is TGTGCCAGCAGCGATAAAGAGACCCAGTACTTC. The encoded protein is CASSDKETQYF.

This chain connects TRBV5-1 to TRBJ1-1, with 7 positions matching TRBD1. Germline CDR1 SGHRS, CDR2 YFSETQ. The ends lost 0 bases at V and 0 bases at J; junction bases unmatched: 14. This CDR3 comprises 19 residues. The CDR3 sequence: CASSLGPGQRGRMNTEAFF. DNA for the CDR3: TGCGCCAGCAGCTTGGGACCGGGACAGCGGGGGCGTATGAACACTGAAGCTTTCTTT.

The chain is built from TRBV6-6 and TRBJ1-1, with D unclear. V lost 2 bases, J lost 6 bases, and 13 bases lay in between. The V gene's germline CDR1 is MNHNY and CDR2 SVGAGI (reference sequence). This CDR3 region has 14 residues. CDR3 sequence (DNA): TGTGCCAGCAGTTACCGCGAGGGCGTCGCTGAAGCTTTCTTT. Translated, it gives CASSYREGVAEAFF.

The chain is built from TRBV5-1 and TRBJ2-1, with unresolved D. V was pared by 2 bases and J by 15 bases, with 12 bases between. The CDR3 runs to 11 residues. Germline CDR1 and CDR2: SGHRS and YFSETQ. CDR3 region: CASSFGPGVFF. Here the CDR3 DNA reads TGCGCCAGCAGCTTTGGACCCGGCGTGTTCTTC. The whole variable domain, filled in from reference TRBV5-1 and TRBJ2-1, reads KAGVTQTPRYLIKTRGQQVTLSCSPISGHRSVSWYQQTPGQGLQFLFEYFSETQRNKGNFPGRFSGRQFSNSRSEMNVSTLELGDSALYLCASSFGPGVFFGPGTRLTVL.

V and J are TRBV7-2 and TRBJ1-2; TRBD1 might be the D (5 bases). CDR1 and CDR2 (germline): SGHTA, FQGNSA. The CDR3 has 13 residues. Trimming shortened V by 5 bases and J by 0 bases, and 7 bases separated the two germline ends. CDR3 sequence: CASSPGPNYGYTF. DNA for the CDR3: TGTGCCAGCAGCCCGGGACCTAACTATGGCTACACCTTC.

This chain joins TRBV5-6 and TRBJ1-2; 9 nucleotides agree with TRBD1. The length of the CDR3 is 14 residues. V lost 2 bases to trimming and J lost 2 bases; unmatched junction nucleotides: 1. Germline values: CDR1 SGHDT, CDR2 YYEEEE. CDR3 protein: CASSLQGANYGYTF. Written as DNA, the CDR3 is TGTGCCAGCAGCTTACAGGGGGCAAACTATGGCTACACCTTC.

Written as DNA, the CDR3 is TGTGCCAGCGGGGGCCGCCATAGCAATCAGCCCCAGCATTTT. It is translated as CASGGRHSNQPQHF. V usage is TRBV6-5 and J usage is TRBJ1-5, with a tentative D call TRBD1 (6 bases). Trimming pared 8 bases from V and 0 bases from J, leaving 11 bases between. This CDR3 is built from 14 residues. Germline CDR1 reads MNHEY; CDR2 reads SVGAGI.

This chain uses TRBV6-5 with TRBJ1-2; D is unresolved. The germline CDR1 and CDR2 sequences are MNHEY and SVGAGI. Trimming shortened V by 2 bases and J by 2 bases, and 6 bases separated the two germline ends. The CDR3 is 13 amino acids. The chain's CDR3 is CASSYDGNYGYTF. DNA for the CDR3: TGTGCCAGCAGTTACGACGGGAACTATGGCTACACCTTC.

The chain has TRBV6-1 and TRBJ2-7; the D gene is possibly TRBD2 (5 bases). This CDR3 has 15 residues. Germline CDR1 and CDR2: MNHNS and SASEGT. V lost 5 bases to trimming and J lost 1 base, with 15 bases between them. CDR3 protein: CASSPRTGLSYEQYF. The CDR3 nucleotides are TGTGCCAGCAGTCCGCGGACTGGGCTATCCTACGAGCAGTACTTC.

This chain links TRBV2 with TRBJ2-1; D may be TRBD1 (6 bases). The V gene's germline CDR1 is SNHLY and CDR2 FYNNEI. CDR3 length: 13 amino acids. V lost 6 bases and J lost 5, with 11 bases in between. The DNA of the CDR3 is TGTGCCAGCAGGGGGGACAATCACAATGAGCAGTTCTTC. Translating gives CASRGDNHNEQFF.